The 18 T cell receptor beta chains presented below share a single source sample, sequenced in a study of monozygotic twins with cystic fibrosis. The data were produced by immunoSEQ multiplex PCR, yet TCRdb's version contains in-frame clones alone and is incomplete. The sample carries approximately 20,000 clones, around 98% recorded once. Sample: blood. These TCRs come from a girl aged 5 to 17 with cystic fibrosis.

This chain connects TRBV14 to TRBJ2-6; 8 bases fit TRBD2. Looked up from germline, CDR1 is SGHDN and CDR2 is FVKESK. The junction had 4 bases not matched to a gene; V was cut back by 1 base and J by 5 bases. CDR3 length: 16 amino acids. CDR3 DNA sequence: TGTGCCAGCAGCCAAGTCCGGGGGGGACGGGCCAACGTCCTGACTTTC. This translates into CASSQVRGGRANVLTF.

The chain joins TRBV27 to TRBJ1-2; 10 bases align to TRBD1. The CDR3 has 17 amino acids. The V and J ends lost 3 bases and 8 bases, in that order; junction bases with no gene match: 15. Per germline, CDR1 MNHEY and CDR2 SMNVEV (reference sequence). The CDR3 region has the DNA TGTGCCAGCAGTTTTGGACCTCAAGGACAGGGGGTAGGAGGCTACACCTTC. This codes for CASSFGPQGQGVGGYTF.

The gene calls are TRBV5-1 and TRBJ2-7; D might be TRBD1 (5 bases). The germline V gene encodes CDR1 SGHRS and CDR2 YFSETQ. The V gene lost 0 bases and the J gene lost 3 bases, with 10 bases spanning the gap. The CDR3 contains 14 residues. CDR3 residues: CASSLVGQGYEQYF. DNA of the CDR3: TGCGCCAGCAGCTTGGTTGGGCAGGGCTACGAGCAGTACTTC.

For the CDR3, the DNA is TGCGCCAGCAGCCAAGGGACAGGGGCCGGTCAGCCCCAGCATTTT. Translation gives CASSQGTGAGQPQHF. This chain links TRBV4-1 with TRBJ1-5, with TRBD1 matching 9 bases. CDR1 is MGHRA, CDR2 YSYEKL, per germline. V shed 1 base and J 6 bases; nucleotides not matched to a gene: 4. The CDR3 extends over 15 amino acids.

The chain couples TRBV5-4 to TRBJ1-1, with unresolved D. Trimming pared 7 bases from V and 1 base from J, leaving 8 bases between. The CDR3 has 12 residues. Germline-derived CDR1 and CDR2 are SGHNT and YYREEE (reference sequence). The CDR3, as DNA: TGTGCCAGCGGAGCGGGGAACACTGAAGCTTTCTTT. Translating it yields CASGAGNTEAFF.

This chain connects TRBV7-8 to TRBJ2-7, with a tentative D call TRBD2 (5 bases). Trimming shortened V by 3 bases and J by 3 bases, and 18 bases separated the two germline ends. The length of the CDR3 is 16 residues. CDR1 and CDR2 (germline): SGHVS, FQNEAQ. Here the CDR3 DNA reads TGTGCCAGCAGCTTTGCAAAATGGAAGGCGGGCTACGAGCAGTACTTC. It specifies CASSFAKWKAGYEQYF.

The chain has TRBV19 and TRBJ1-1; TRBD1 is a possible D gene (5 bases). Trimming stripped 6 bases from V and 1 base from J, with 15 bases between. This CDR3 spans 15 amino acids. From germline, CDR1 is LNHDA and CDR2 SQIVND (reference sequence). CDR3 DNA sequence: TGTGCCAGTAGACTATCGGGACTGACGAACACTGAAGCTTTCTTT. This translates into CASRLSGLTNTEAFF.

This clone was seen just once. The chain has TRBV18 and TRBJ2-2; D unclear. The V end lost 3 bases, the J end lost 0 bases, and 8 bases lay between the germline ends. Per germline, CDR1 KGHSH and CDR2 LQKENI. The CDR3 covers 15 residues. The CDR3 loop reads CASSPIRPNTGELFF. CDR3 coding DNA: TGTGCCAGCTCACCCATTCGGCCGAACACCGGGGAGCTGTTTTTT.

The rearrangement joins TRBV5-4 to TRBJ1-5; maybe TRBD1 (6 bases). The germline V and J ends were trimmed by 0 bases and 7 bases, with 14 bases remaining between them. CDR1 and CDR2 (germline): SGHNT, YYREEE (reference sequence). The CDR3 length is 15 residues. The CDR3, as DNA: TGTGCCAGCAGCTTGGATCCGGGGGCAAACCAGCCCCAGCATTTT. This sequence encodes CASSLDPGANQPQHF.

This chain uses TRBV6-5 with TRBJ2-3; D is perhaps TRBD2 (6 bases). The germline V gene has CDR1 MNHEY and CDR2 SVGAGI. The V end was cut by 4 bases, the J end by 4 bases, with 12 bases between. This CDR3 is built from 14 residues. CDR3 in DNA: TGTGCCAGCAGTTCCCCGGGAGTAGCAGATACGCAGTATTTT. Protein product: CASSSPGVADTQYF.

This chain connects TRBV4-2 to TRBJ2-3, with D unclear. This CDR3 region has 13 residues. Germline values: CDR1 LGHNA, CDR2 YNFKEQ. The V gene lost 0 bases and the J gene lost 2 bases, with 3 bases spanning the gap. The CDR3 DNA reads TGTGCCAGCAGCCAAGAATTCACAGATACGCAGTATTTT. Its translation is CASSQEFTDTQYF.

The CDR3 loop is CAWSGLGEKRSKIHNEQFF. DNA for the CDR3: TGTGCCTGGAGTGGATTAGGGGAGAAGAGGAGCAAGATACACAATGAGCAGTTCTTC. The chain uses TRBV30 and TRBJ2-1; perhaps D is TRBD1 or TRBD2 (5 bases each). The V end was cut by 1 base, the J end by 5 bases, with 27 bases between. This CDR3 spans 19 amino acids. Germline V gene data show CDR1 as GTSNPN and CDR2 as SVGIG (reference sequence).

The chain joins TRBV7-9 to TRBJ2-1; D unresolved. Germline values: CDR1 SEHNR, CDR2 FQNEAQ (reference sequence). V was trimmed by 7 bases and J by 8 bases, leaving 9 bases between them. The CDR3 contains 11 residues. The CDR3, as DNA: TGTGCCAGCATTGGGTTCGATGAGCAGTTCTTC. Protein product: CASIGFDEQFF.

The genes are TRBV28 and TRBJ1-2; D ambiguous. Germline V lookup: CDR1 MDHEN, CDR2 SYDVKM. With 6 bases removed from V and 8 bases from J, the gap between germline ends came to 22 bases. This CDR3 region has 15 residues. The CDR3: CASSPPTEPPRGYTF. DNA for the CDR3: TGTGCCAGCAGCCCACCCACAGAGCCCCCCCGGGGCTACACCTTC.

This chain joins TRBV7-2 and TRBJ2-7, with a tentative D call TRBD2 (7 bases). V shed 1 base and J shed 3 bases, with 16 bases lying between them. CDR1 is SGHTA, CDR2 FQGNSA, per germline. The length of the CDR3 is 16 residues. DNA of the CDR3: TGTGCCAGCAGCTTAGTGGGGGGCGGGAGTATCTACGAGCAGTACGTC. It encodes CASSLVGGGSIYEQYV.

This chain links TRBV6-6 with TRBJ2-7; D ambiguous. This CDR3 is built from 13 residues. The V gene's germline CDR1 is MNHNY and CDR2 SVGAGI (reference sequence). Trimming stripped 5 bases from V and 5 bases from J, with 13 bases between. In DNA form, the CDR3 reads TGTGCCAGCAGTGGCTGGCGACCGAACGAGCAGTACTTC. This translates into CASSGWRPNEQYF.

The rearrangement joins TRBV9 to TRBJ1-2, with 9 bases aligning to TRBD1. This CDR3 comprises 14 residues. Unmatched junction bases numbered 8, after V lost 3 bases and J lost 8 bases. The V gene's germline CDR1 is SGDLS and CDR2 YYNGEE. The CDR3 protein is CASSAQGQGSGYTF. CDR3 sequence (DNA): TGTGCCAGCAGCGCTCAGGGACAGGGCTCAGGCTACACCTTC.

This clone appeared a single time. The J gene is TRBJ1-1, the V gene TRBV19; TRBD1 might be the D (5 bases). Germline-derived CDR1 and CDR2 are LNHDA and SQIVND (reference sequence). The CDR3 is 13 amino acids. V was trimmed by 7 bases and J by 6 bases, leaving 15 bases between them. CDR3 in amino acids: CASTRANSAEAFF. As DNA, the CDR3 is TGTGCCAGTACCAGGGCTAATTCAGCTGAAGCTTTCTTT.